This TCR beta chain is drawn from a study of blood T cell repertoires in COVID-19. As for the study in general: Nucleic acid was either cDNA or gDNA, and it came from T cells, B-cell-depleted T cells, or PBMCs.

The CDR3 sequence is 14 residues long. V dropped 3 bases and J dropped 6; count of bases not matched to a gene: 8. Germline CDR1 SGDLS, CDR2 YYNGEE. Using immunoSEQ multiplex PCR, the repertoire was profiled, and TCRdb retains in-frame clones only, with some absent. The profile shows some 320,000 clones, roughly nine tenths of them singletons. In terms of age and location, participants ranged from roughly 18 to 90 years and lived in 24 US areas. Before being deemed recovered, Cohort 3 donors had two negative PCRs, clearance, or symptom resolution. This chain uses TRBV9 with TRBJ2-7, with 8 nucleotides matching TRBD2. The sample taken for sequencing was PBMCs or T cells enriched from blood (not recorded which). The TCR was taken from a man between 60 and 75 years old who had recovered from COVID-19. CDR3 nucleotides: TGTGCCAGCAGCGCCGCGGGGGGCCCCACCGAGCAGTACTTC. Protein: CASSAAGGPTEQYF.